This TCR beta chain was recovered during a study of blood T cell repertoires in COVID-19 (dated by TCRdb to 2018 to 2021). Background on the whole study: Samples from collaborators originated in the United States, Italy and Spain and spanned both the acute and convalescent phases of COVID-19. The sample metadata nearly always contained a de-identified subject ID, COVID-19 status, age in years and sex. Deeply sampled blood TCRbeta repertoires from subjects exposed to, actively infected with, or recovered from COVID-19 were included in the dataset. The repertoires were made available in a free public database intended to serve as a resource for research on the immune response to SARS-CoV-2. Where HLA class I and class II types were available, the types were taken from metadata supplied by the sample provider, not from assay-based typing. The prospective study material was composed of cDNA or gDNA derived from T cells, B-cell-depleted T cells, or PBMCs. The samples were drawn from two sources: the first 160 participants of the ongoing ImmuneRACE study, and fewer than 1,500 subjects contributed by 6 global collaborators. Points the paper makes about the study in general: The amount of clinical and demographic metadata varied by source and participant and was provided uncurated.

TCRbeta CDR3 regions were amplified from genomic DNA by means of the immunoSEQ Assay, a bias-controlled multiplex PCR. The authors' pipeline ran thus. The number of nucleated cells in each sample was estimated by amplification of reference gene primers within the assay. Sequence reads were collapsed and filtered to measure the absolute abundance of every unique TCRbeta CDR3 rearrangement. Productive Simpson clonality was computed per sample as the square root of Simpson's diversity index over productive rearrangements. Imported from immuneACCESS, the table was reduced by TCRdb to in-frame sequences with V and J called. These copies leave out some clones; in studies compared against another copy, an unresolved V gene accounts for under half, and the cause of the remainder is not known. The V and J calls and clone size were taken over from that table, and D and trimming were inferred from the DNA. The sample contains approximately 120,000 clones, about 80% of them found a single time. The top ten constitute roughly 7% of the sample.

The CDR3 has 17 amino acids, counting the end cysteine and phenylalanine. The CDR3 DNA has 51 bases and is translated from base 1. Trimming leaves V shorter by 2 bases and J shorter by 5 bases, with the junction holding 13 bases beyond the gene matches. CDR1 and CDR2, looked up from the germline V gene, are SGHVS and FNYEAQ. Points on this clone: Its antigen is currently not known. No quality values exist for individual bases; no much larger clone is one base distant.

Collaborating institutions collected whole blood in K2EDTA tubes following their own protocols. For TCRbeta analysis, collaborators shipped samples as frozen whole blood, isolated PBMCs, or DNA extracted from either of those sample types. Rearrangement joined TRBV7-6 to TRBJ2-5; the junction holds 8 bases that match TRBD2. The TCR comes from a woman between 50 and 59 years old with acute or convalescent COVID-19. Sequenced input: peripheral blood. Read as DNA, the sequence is TGTGCCAGCAGCTTATACCCCGGGACTAGAGGTGATGAGACCCAGTACTTC. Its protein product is CASSLYPGTRGDETQYF.